The source of this TCR beta chain is a study of T cells in Graves' hyperthyroidism and ophthalmopathy. Many counts were recorded for this clonotype. Exclusion criteria comprised uncontrolled infection, other autoimmune disease, pregnancy or lactation. From RNA transcripts, TCR beta CDR3 regions were amplified. TCR CDR3 underwent first-round RT-PCR with the HTBI primer set. TCRdb passed the multiplex PCR reads through MiXCR, listing each CDR3 protein once. The sample lists approximately 590,000 distinct CDR3 sequences, approximately 15% seen once, with roughly 7.3% in the top ten. After removal of 6 bases from V and 1 base from J, the junction contained 2 bases not matched to a gene. The length of the CDR3 is 13 residues. Germline V lookup: CDR1 SNHLY, CDR2 FYNNEI.

This receptor was identified in a woman in her 30s with Graves' hyperthyroidism. The chain joins TRBV2 to TRBJ2-5, with 7 bases lining up with TRBD2. The sample was blood. CDR3 bases: TGTGCCAGCAGGACTAGCCTCCAAGAGACCCAGTACTTC. As protein: CASRTSLQETQYF.